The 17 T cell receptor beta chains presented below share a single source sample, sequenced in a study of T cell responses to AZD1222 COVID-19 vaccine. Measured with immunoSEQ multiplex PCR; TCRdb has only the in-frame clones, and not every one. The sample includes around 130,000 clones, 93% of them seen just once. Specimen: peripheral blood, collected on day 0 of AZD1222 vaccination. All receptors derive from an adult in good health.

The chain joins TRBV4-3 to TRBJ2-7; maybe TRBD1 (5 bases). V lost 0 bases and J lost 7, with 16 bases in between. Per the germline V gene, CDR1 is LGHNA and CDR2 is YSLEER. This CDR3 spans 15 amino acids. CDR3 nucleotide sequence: TGCGCCAGCAGCCAAGATTGGGGCAGGGCATCTGAGCAGTACTTC. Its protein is CASSQDWGRASEQYF.

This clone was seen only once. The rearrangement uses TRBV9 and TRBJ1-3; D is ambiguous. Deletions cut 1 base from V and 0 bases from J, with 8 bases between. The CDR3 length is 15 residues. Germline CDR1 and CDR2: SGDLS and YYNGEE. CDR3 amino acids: CASSVSASSGNTIYF. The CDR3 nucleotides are TGTGCCAGCAGCGTATCAGCGTCCTCTGGAAACACCATATATTTT.

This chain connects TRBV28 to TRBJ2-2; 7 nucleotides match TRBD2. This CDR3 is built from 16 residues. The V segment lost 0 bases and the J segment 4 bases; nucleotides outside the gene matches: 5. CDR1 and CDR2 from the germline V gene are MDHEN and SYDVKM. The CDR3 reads CASSLWRELGTGELFF. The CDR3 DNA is TGTGCCAGCAGTTTATGGCGGGAGTTGGGCACCGGGGAGCTGTTTTTT. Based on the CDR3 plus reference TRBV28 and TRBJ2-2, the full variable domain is DVKVTQSSRYLVKRTGEKVFLECVQDMDHENMFWYRQDPGLGLRLIYFSYDVKMKEKGDIPEGYSVSREKKERFSLILESASTNQTSMYLCASSLWRELGTGELFFGEGSRLTVL.

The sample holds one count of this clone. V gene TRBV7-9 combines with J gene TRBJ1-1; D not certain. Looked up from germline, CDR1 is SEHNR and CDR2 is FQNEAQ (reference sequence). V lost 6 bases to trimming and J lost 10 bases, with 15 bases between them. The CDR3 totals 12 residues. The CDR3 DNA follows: TGTGCCAGCAGATCTCCCCCGCTGGGAGCTTTCTTT. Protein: CASRSPPLGAFF.

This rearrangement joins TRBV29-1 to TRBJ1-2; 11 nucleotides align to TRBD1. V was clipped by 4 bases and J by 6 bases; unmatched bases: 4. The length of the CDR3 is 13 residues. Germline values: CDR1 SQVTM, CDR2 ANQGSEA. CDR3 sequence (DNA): TGCAGCGTTGGGGGACAGGGGGTCGATGGCTACACCTTC. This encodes CSVGGQGVDGYTF.

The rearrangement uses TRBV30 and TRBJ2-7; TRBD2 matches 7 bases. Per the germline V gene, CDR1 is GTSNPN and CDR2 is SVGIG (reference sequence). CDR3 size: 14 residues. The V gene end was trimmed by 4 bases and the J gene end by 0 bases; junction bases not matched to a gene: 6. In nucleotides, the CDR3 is TGTGCCTGGAACTTAGGCGGGAGCTCCTACGAGCAGTACTTC. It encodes CAWNLGGSSYEQYF.

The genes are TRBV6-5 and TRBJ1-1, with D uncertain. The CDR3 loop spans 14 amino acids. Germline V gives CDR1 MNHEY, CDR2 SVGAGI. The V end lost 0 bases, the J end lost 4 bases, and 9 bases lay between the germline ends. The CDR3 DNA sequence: TGTGCCAGCAGTTACTCGCTGGGCCTCACTGAAGCTTTCTTT. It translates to CASSYSLGLTEAFF.

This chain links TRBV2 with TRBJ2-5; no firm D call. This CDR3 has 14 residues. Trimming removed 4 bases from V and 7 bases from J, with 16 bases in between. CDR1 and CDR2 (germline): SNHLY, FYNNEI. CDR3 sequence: CASSGTMAAWTQYF. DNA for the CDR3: TGTGCCAGCAGTGGGACCATGGCCGCCTGGACCCAGTACTTC.

The CDR3 nucleotides read TGCGCCAGCAGCCGGGGACAACCTAACGGAGGCTACACCTTC. Translated, it gives CASSRGQPNGGYTF. The chain is built from TRBV4-3 and TRBJ1-2; tentatively, D is TRBD1 (6 bases). With 4 bases removed from V and 8 bases from J, the gap between germline ends came to 17 bases. The germline V gene has CDR1 LGHNA and CDR2 YSLEER. The CDR3 contains 14 residues.

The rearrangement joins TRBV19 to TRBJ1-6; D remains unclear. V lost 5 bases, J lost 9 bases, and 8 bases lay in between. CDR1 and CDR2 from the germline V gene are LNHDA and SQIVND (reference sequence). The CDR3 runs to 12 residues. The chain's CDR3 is CASSGVTSPLHF. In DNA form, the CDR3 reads TGTGCCAGTAGTGGGGTGACTTCACCCCTCCACTTT.

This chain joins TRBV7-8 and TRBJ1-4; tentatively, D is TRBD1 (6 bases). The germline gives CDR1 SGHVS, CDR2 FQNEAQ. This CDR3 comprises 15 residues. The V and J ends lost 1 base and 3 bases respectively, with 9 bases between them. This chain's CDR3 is CASSLGRGSNEKLFF. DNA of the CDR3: TGTGCCAGCAGCTTAGGGAGGGGGTCTAATGAAAAACTGTTTTTT.

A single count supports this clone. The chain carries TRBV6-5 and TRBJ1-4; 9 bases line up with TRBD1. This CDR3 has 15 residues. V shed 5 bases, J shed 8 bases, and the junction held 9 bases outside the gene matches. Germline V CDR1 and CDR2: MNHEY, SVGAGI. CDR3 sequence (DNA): TGTGCCAGCAGTCAACGGGGGACAGGGTCCGAAAAACTGTTTTTT. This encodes CASSQRGTGSEKLFF.

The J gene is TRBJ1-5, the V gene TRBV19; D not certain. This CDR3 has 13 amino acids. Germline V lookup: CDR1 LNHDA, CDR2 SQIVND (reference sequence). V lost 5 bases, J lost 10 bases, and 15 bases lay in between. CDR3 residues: CASSVGLRDPQHF. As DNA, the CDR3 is TGTGCCAGTAGTGTAGGGCTCCGCGATCCCCAGCATTTT.

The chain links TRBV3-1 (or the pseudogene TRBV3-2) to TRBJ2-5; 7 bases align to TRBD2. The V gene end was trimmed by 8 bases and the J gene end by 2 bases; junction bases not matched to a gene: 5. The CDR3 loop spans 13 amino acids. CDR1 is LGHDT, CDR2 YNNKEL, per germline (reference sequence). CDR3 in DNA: TGTGCCAGCGCGGGAGTGGGGCAAGAGACCCAGTACTTC. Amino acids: CASAGVGQETQYF.

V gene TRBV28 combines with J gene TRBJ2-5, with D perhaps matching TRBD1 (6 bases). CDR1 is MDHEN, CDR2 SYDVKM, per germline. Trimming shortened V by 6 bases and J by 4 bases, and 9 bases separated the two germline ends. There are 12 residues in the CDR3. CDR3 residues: CASSAGVETQYF. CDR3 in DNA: TGTGCCAGCAGCGCAGGGGTAGAGACCCAGTACTTC.

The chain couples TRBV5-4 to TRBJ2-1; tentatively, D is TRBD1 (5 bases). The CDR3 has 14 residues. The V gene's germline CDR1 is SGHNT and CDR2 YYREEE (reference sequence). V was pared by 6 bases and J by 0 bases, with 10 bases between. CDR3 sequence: CASTITGSYNEQFF. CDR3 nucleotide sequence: TGTGCCAGCACCATAACAGGCTCCTACAATGAGCAGTTCTTC.

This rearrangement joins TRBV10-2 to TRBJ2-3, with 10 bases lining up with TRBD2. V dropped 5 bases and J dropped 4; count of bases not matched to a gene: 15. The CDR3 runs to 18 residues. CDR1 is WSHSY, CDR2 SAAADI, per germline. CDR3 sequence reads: CASSKTGTSATKPDTQYF. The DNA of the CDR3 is TGCGCCAGCAGTAAAACCGGGACTAGCGCGACGAAACCAGATACGCAGTATTTT.